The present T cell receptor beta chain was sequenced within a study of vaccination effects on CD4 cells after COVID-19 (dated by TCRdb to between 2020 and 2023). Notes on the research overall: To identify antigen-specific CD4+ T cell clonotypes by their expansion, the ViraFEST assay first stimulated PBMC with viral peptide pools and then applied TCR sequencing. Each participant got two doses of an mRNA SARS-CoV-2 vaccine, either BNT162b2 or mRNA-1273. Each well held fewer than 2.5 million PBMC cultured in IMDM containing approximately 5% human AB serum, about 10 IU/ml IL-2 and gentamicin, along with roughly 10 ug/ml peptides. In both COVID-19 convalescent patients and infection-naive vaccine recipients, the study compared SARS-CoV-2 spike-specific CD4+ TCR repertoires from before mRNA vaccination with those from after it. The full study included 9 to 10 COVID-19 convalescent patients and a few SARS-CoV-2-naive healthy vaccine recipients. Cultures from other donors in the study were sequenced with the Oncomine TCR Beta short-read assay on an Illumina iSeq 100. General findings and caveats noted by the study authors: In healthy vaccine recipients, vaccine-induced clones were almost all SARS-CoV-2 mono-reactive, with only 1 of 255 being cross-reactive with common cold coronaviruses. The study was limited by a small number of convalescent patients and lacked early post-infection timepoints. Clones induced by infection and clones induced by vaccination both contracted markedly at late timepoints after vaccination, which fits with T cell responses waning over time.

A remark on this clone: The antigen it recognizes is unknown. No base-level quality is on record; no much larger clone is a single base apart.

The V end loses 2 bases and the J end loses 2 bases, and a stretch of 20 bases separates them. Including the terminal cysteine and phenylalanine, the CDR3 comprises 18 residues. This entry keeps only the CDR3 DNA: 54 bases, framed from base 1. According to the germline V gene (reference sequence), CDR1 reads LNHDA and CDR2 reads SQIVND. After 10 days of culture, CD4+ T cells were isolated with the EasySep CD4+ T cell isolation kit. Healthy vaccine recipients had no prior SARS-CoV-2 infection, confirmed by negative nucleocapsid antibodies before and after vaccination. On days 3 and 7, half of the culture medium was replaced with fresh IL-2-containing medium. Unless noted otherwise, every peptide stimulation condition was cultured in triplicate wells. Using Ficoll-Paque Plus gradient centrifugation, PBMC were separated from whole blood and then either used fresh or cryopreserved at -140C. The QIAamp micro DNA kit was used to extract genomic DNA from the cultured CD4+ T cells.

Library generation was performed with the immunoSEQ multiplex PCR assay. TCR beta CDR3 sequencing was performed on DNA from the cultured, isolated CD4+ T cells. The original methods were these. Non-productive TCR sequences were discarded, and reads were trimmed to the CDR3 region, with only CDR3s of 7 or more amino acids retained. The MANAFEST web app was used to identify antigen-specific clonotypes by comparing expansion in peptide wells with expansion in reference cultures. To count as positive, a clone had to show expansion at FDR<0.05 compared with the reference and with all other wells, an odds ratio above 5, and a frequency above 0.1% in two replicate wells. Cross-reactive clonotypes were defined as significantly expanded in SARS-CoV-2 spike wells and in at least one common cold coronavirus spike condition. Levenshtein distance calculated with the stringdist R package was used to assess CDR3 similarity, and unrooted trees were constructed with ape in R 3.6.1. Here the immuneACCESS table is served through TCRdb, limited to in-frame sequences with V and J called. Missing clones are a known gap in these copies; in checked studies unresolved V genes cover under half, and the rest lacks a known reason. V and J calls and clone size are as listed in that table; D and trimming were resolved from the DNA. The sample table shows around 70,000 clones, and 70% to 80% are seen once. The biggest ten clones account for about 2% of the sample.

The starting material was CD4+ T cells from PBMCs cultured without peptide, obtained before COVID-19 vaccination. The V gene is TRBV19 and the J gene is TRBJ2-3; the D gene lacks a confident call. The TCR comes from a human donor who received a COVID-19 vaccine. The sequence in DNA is TGTGCCAGTAGTATAAGGCCCCCGTCTACTCCCACCACAGATACGCAGTATTTT. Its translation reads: CASSIRPPSTPTTDTQYF.